The 21 T cell receptor beta chains below were found in one sample sequenced in a study of CD8 T cells in ankylosing spondylitis. TCRdb reprocessed the 5' RACE reads via MiXCR and lists one record per CDR3 protein. The table includes 250,000 or so distinct CDR3 sequences, roughly a quarter detected once. Sequencing was performed on blood, either unsorted or a sorted T cell fraction (not recorded which). Receptors originate from a male donor with ankylosing spondylitis or in good health (not recorded which).

The V gene is TRBV20-1, the J gene TRBJ2-3, with D perhaps TRBD1 (7 bases). The CDR3 loop spans 13 amino acids. CDR1 is DFQATT, CDR2 SNEGSKA, per germline (reference sequence). V lost 3 bases, J lost 4 bases, and 11 bases lay in between. CDR3 DNA sequence: TGCAGTGCTAGCCAGGGGGGTTCAGATACGCAGTATTTT. This sequence encodes CSASQGGSDTQYF.

This clonotype has more than one count but fewer than ten. The rearrangement links TRBV20-1 to TRBJ1-1; D possibly corresponds to TRBD1 (5 bases). CDR1 is DFQATT, CDR2 SNEGSKA, per germline (reference sequence). The V gene lost 0 bases and the J gene lost 6 bases, with 17 bases spanning the gap. The length of the CDR3 is 15 residues. The DNA for the CDR3 is TGCAGTGCTAGAGATCAGGGAGTGGGCAGATCTGAAGCTTTCTTT. Residues: CSARDQGVGRSEAFF.

This clonotype was recorded many times. The V gene is TRBV6-5, the J gene TRBJ2-5, with D maybe TRBD2 (7 bases). Germline-derived CDR1 and CDR2 are MNHEY and SVGAGI. V dropped 0 bases and J dropped 6 bases, with 17 bases sitting between them. This CDR3 contains 16 residues. CDR3 in amino acids: CASSYSSRGALKTQYF. As DNA, the CDR3 is TGTGCCAGCAGTTACTCGAGTCGGGGGGCTCTGAAGACCCAGTACTTC.

This clonotype was detected a few times. The V and J genes are TRBV3-1 and TRBJ2-4; 11 bases align to TRBD1. V lost 4 bases, J lost 1 base, and 9 bases stayed unmatched. The length of the CDR3 is 18 residues. CDR1 LGHDT and CDR2 YNNKEL come from the germline V gene (reference sequence). CDR3 protein: CASSLGTGGFLAKNIQYF. DNA for the CDR3: TGTGCCAGCAGCCTCGGGACAGGGGGTTTCTTGGCCAAAAACATTCAGTACTTC.

This clonotype was picked up a small number of times. The chain uses TRBV20-1 and TRBJ2-6, with D perhaps matching TRBD2 (6 bases). Trimming took off 0 bases at V and 4 bases at J, with 13 bases between the two ends. Germline V gene lookup returns CDR1 DFQATT and CDR2 SNEGSKA (reference sequence). CDR3 length equals 16 residues. DNA for the CDR3: TGCAGTGCTAGAGATTTGGGGGGAACGGGGGCCAACGTCCTGACTTTC. This gives the protein CSARDLGGTGANVLTF.

The chain employs TRBV5-1 and TRBJ2-3; no clear D gene. Germline values: CDR1 SGHRS, CDR2 YFSETQ. V lost 1 base to trimming and J lost 5 bases, with 2 bases between them. The CDR3 runs to 11 residues. In nucleotides, the CDR3 is TGCGCCAGCAGCTTGATAGATACGCAGTATTTT. Its protein is CASSLIDTQYF.

This clonotype has just a few counts. V usage is TRBV20-1 and J usage is TRBJ1-5; no reliable D call. This CDR3 has 13 amino acids. CDR1 is DFQATT, CDR2 SNEGSKA, per germline (reference sequence). Trimming stripped 0 bases from V and 5 bases from J, with 8 bases between. This CDR3 is CSARDGSDQPQHF. DNA for the CDR3: TGCAGTGCTAGAGACGGATCTGATCAGCCCCAGCATTTT.

This chain links TRBV6-5 with TRBJ1-2; no clear D gene. V gave up 0 bases and J gave up 0 bases, with 11 bases separating them. CDR3 length: 16 residues. The germline V gene encodes CDR1 MNHEY and CDR2 SVGAGI. CDR3 coding DNA: TGTGCCAGCAGTTACTCGAGGAGGAATGCTAACTATGGCTACACCTTC. Amino acid sequence: CASSYSRRNANYGYTF.

This clonotype was counted many times. The CDR3 region is CSARTGPNSPLHF. The CDR3 coding sequence is TGCAGTGCGAGAACCGGGCCAAATTCACCCCTCCACTTT. The J gene is TRBJ1-6, the V gene TRBV20-1, with D unclear. The V and J ends lost 6 bases and 7 bases respectively, with 13 bases between them. The CDR3 sequence is 13 residues long. The germline V gene encodes CDR1 DFQATT and CDR2 SNEGSKA (reference sequence).

The V call is TRBV12-3 or TRBV12-4, the J call TRBJ2-1; weak D call: TRBD2 (5 bases). V lost 3 bases, J lost 8 bases, and 11 bases lay in between. The CDR3 consists of 13 residues. CDR3 coding DNA: TGTGCCAGCAGTTTCGGGGTGGTTGATGAGCAGTTCTTC. Translation gives CASSFGVVDEQFF.

This rearrangement joins TRBV20-1 to TRBJ2-1; 10 positions agree with TRBD1. CDR1 and CDR2 from the germline V gene are DFQATT and SNEGSKA (reference sequence). V was clipped by 4 bases and J by 6 bases; unmatched bases: 12. The CDR3 covers 16 residues. Here the CDR3 DNA reads TGCAGTGCTACCACCCCGGGACAGGGGTTTGGCAATGAGCAGTTCTTC. It yields the protein CSATTPGQGFGNEQFF.

The chain carries TRBV20-1 and TRBJ2-3, with D tentatively TRBD2 (6 bases). Trimming took off 3 bases at V and 4 bases at J, with 11 bases between the two ends. The CDR3 is made up of 13 amino acids. Germline CDR1 reads DFQATT; CDR2 reads SNEGSKA (reference sequence). This CDR3 is CSASQGGADTQYF. The DNA of the CDR3 is TGCAGTGCTAGTCAGGGAGGTGCAGATACGCAGTATTTT.

This clonotype was found many times. V and J are TRBV12-3 or TRBV12-4 and TRBJ2-4, with D uncertain. The CDR3 has 11 amino acids. Trimming stripped 3 bases from V and 7 bases from J, with 4 bases between. The CDR3 DNA sequence: TGTGCCAGCAGTTTGGGGAACATTCAGTACTTC. Amino acid sequence: CASSLGNIQYF.

This clonotype was seen a handful of times. The chain has TRBV20-1 and TRBJ1-1; tentatively, D is TRBD1 (6 bases). Between the trimmed V and J ends, which lost 3 bases and 0 bases, there was a span of 11 bases. The CDR3 has 14 residues. The V gene's germline CDR1 is DFQATT and CDR2 SNEGSKA (reference sequence). CDR3 loop: CSARRTVVNTEAFF. For the CDR3, the DNA is TGCAGTGCTAGGCGGACAGTGGTGAACACTGAAGCTTTCTTT.

The table lists this clonotype with many counts. CDR3: CASSDRFRDGRTDTQYF. The CDR3 DNA sequence: TGTGCCAGCAGCGACCGCTTTCGAGATGGACGCACAGATACGCAGTATTTT. J is TRBJ2-3 and V is TRBV21-1. TRBV21-1 is described as a pseudogene. CDR3 size: 17 residues.

The chain uses TRBV20-1 and TRBJ2-3; unclear D gene. Trimming pared 3 bases from V and 1 base from J, leaving 8 bases between. Per the germline V gene, CDR1 is DFQATT and CDR2 is SNEGSKA (reference sequence). The CDR3 totals 13 residues. Here the CDR3 DNA reads TGCAGTGCTAGTCCAGGACGCACAGATACGCAGTATTTT. It translates to CSASPGRTDTQYF.

This clonotype came up a few times. V is TRBV20-1 and J is TRBJ2-4; 7 bases are a match to TRBD1. J gave up 0 bases and V 3 bases, and 5 bases lay outside the gene matches. Per the germline V gene, CDR1 is DFQATT and CDR2 is SNEGSKA (reference sequence). The CDR3 length is 15 residues. The DNA of the CDR3 is TGCAGTGCTAGTAGGGACAGACTAGCCAAAAACATTCAGTACTTC. Residues: CSASRDRLAKNIQYF.

The chain has TRBV10-3 and TRBJ1-1, with no clear D. Trimming removed 5 bases from V and 6 bases from J, with 10 bases in between. Germline-derived CDR1 and CDR2 are ENHRY and SYGVKD. This CDR3 comprises 12 residues. Written as DNA, the CDR3 is TGTGCCATCAGTTTCGAGGGATCTGAAGCTTTCTTT. As protein: CAISFEGSEAFF.

This clonotype was seen ten or more times. J is TRBJ2-7 and V is TRBV18; D uncertain. The CDR3 consists of 14 residues. The germline V and J ends were trimmed by 4 bases and 3 bases, with 13 bases remaining between them. Germline loops: CDR1 KGHSH, CDR2 LQKENI. This CDR3 reads CASSRQEMVYEQYF. In DNA form, the CDR3 reads TGTGCCAGCTCACGCCAGGAAATGGTCTACGAGCAGTACTTC.

This clonotype has a count of ten or more. V usage is TRBV5-1 and J usage is TRBJ2-2; 12 nucleotides match TRBD2. This CDR3 is built from 18 residues. Germline V gene lookup returns CDR1 SGHRS and CDR2 YFSETQ. Trimming cost V 4 bases and J 5 bases; bases outside gene matches: 12. This chain's CDR3 is CASSHNPTSGGQTGELFF. CDR3 sequence (DNA): TGCGCCAGCAGCCATAACCCGACTAGCGGGGGACAAACCGGGGAGCTGTTTTTT.

The chain has TRBV7-2 and TRBJ2-7; 7 bases fit TRBD2. Trimming cost V 2 bases and J 5 bases; bases outside gene matches: 6. Germline values: CDR1 SGHTA, CDR2 FQGNSA. The CDR3 runs to 14 residues. In DNA, the CDR3 is TGTGCCAGCAGCTTACTGGGGGGGAACGACGAGCAGTACTTC. This translates into CASSLLGGNDEQYF.